The clone carrying this TCR beta chain has a single count. This sample stems from a study of blood T cell repertoires in COVID-19. As for the study in general: The cDNA or gDNA used as material had been derived from T cells, B-cell-depleted T cells, or PBMCs.

Sequencing used immunoSEQ multiplex PCR; TCRdb keeps in-frame clones, though not all of them. The sample has about 25,000 clones, about 94% seen once. V lost 3 bases to trimming and J lost 3 bases; unmatched junction nucleotides: 3. Germline CDR1 is ENHRY and CDR2 is SYGVKD. The CDR3 contains 14 residues. The chain combines TRBV10-3 with TRBJ1-1; 8 bases match TRBD1. Sequenced: peripheral blood. The sequence was obtained from a human donor with active COVID-19. The donor label of this sample is uncertain. The CDR3 DNA reads as TGTGCCATCAGTGAACAGGGGGGGGACACTGAAGCTTTCTTT. It is translated as CAISEQGGDTEAFF.